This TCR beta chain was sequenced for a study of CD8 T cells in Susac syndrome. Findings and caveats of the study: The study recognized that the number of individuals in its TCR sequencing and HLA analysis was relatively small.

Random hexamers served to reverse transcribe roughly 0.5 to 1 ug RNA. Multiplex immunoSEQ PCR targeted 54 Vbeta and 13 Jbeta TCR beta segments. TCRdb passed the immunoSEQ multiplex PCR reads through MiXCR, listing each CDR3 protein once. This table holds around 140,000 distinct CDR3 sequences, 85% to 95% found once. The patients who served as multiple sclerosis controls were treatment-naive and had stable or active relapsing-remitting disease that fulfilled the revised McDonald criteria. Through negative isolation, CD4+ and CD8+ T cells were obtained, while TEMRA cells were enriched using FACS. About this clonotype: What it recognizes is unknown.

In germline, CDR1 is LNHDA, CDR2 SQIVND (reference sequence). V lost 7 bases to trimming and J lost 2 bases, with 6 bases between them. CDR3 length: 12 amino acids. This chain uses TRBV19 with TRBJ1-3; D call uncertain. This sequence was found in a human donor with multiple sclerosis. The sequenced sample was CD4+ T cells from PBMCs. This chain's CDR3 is CASTAAGNTIYF. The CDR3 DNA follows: TGTGCCAGTACAGCCGCTGGAAACACCATATATTTT.